The rows below give T cell receptor beta chains drawn from one sample of a study of cytomegalovirus exposure and HLA in healthy donors. Sequencing was performed with immunoSEQ multiplex PCR; in TCRdb, only in-frame clones are kept and a portion is missing. This sample lists about 50,000 clones; its ten largest clones have 9% to 15%. The sample taken for sequencing was PBMCs. The receptor source for this set is a woman aged 55-70 years in good health and CMV-seropositive. Both conserved end residues are part of each CDR3. D genes are given only for firm matches.

D: NA
V: TRBV7-2
J: TRBJ2-2
CDR3: CASSLSYTGELFF
DNA: TGTGCCAGCAGCTTATCATACACCGGGGAGCTGTTTTTT

D: NA
V: TRBV7-2
J: TRBJ2-2
CDR3: CASSFGQNTGELFF
DNA: TGTGCCAGCAGCTTTGGACAGAACACCGGGGAGCTGTTTTTT

D: NA
V: TRBV18
J: TRBJ1-4
CDR3: CASSPGGEPEKLFF
DNA: TGTGCCAGCTCACCAGGAGGGGAGCCTGAAAAACTGTTTTTT

D: TRBD2
V: TRBV2
J: TRBJ2-1
CDR3: CASELTGTNYNEQFF
DNA: TGTGCCAGTGAACTCACCGGGACTAACTACAATGAGCAGTTCTTC

D: TRBD2
V: TRBV5-5
J: TRBJ2-2
CDR3: CASSWGLAENTGELFF
DNA: TGTGCCAGCAGCTGGGGACTAGCGGAGAACACCGGGGAGCTGTTTTTT

D: TRBD1
V: TRBV9
J: TRBJ2-3
CDR3: CASSVGPQGADTQYF
DNA: TGTGCCAGCAGCGTAGGACCCCAGGGGGCAGATACGCAGTATTTT

D: NA
V: TRBV6-5
J: TRBJ2-7
CDR3: CASSDSGVSYEQYF
DNA: TGTGCCAGCAGTGATTCCGGTGTATCCTACGAGCAGTACTTC

D: TRBD2
V: TRBV29-1
J: TRBJ2-1
CDR3: CSVEALAGPREQFF
DNA: TGCAGCGTTGAAGCGCTAGCGGGCCCTAGAGAGCAGTTCTTC

D: NA
V: TRBV6-5
J: TRBJ1-2
CDR3: CASSRGANYGYTF
DNA: TGTGCCAGCAGCCGCGGAGCTAACTATGGCTACACCTTC

D: TRBD1
V: TRBV5-1
J: TRBJ2-7
CDR3: CASSLEQGIYEQYF
DNA: TGCGCCAGCAGCTTGGAACAGGGGATCTACGAGCAGTACTTC